Listed below are T cell receptor beta chains from one sample, sequenced in a study of spatial heterogeneity in lung cancer. MiXCR, applied by TCRdb to the 5' RACE reads, yields one record per CDR3 protein. The repertoire has approximately 18,000 distinct CDR3 sequences, about 18% of them found once; the top ten carry 6.2%. The material was PBMCs, obtained at follow-up. The receptors derive from a male donor with early-stage non-small cell lung cancer. Both conserved end residues are part of each CDR3. D genes are given only for firm matches. The size field is filled for only some rows; it gives once, few, many or a size class.

j_gene: TRBJ1-1
v_gene: TRBV5-6
abundance: .
d_gene: .
CDR3nt: TGTGCCACCAACAAGTTAGGGGGCACTGAAGCTTTCTTT
CDR3aa: CATNKLGGTEAFF

j_gene: TRBJ1-1
v_gene: TRBV23-1
abundance: .
d_gene: TRBD1
CDR3nt: TGCGCCAGCAGTCAATATGAGATGACAGGGACCCTGAACACTGAAGCTTTCTTT
CDR3aa: CASSQYEMTGTLNTEAFF

j_gene: TRBJ2-7
v_gene: TRBV5-1
abundance: medium-sized
d_gene: .
CDR3nt: TGCGCCAGCAGCTGGACTGACCTCTACGAGCAGTACTTC
CDR3aa: CASSWTDLYEQYF

j_gene: TRBJ2-5
v_gene: TRBV4-1
abundance: few
d_gene: .
CDR3nt: TGCGCCAGCAGCCGTCCAGGGCACAGCGGATTAAAAGAGACCCAGTACTTC
CDR3aa: CASSRPGHSGLKETQYF

j_gene: TRBJ2-5
v_gene: TRBV9
abundance: many
d_gene: TRBD2
CDR3nt: TGTGCCAGCAGCGTAGCTAGCGGGGGGGCTCATGAGACCCAGTACTTC
CDR3aa: CASSVASGGAHETQYF

j_gene: TRBJ2-2
v_gene: TRBV7-6
abundance: many
d_gene: TRBD1
CDR3nt: TGTGCCAGCAGCCCAGGACAGGGGCTGGTCGGGGAGCTGTTTTTT
CDR3aa: CASSPGQGLVGELFF

j_gene: TRBJ2-2
v_gene: TRBV7-3
abundance: .
d_gene: .
CDR3nt: TGTGCCAGCAGCCGAACGATGACAGGGAACACCGGGGAGCTGTTTTTT
CDR3aa: CASSRTMTGNTGELFF

j_gene: TRBJ2-7
v_gene: TRBV19
abundance: many
d_gene: .
CDR3nt: TGTGCCAGTAGTATAGTCCCTGCACCCAACTACGAGCAGTACTTC
CDR3aa: CASSIVPAPNYEQYF

j_gene: TRBJ2-5
v_gene: TRBV5-1
abundance: .
d_gene: .
CDR3nt: TGCGCCAGCAGCTTCGGATCGAGCGGCGAAGAGACCCAGTACTTC
CDR3aa: CASSFGSSGEETQYF

j_gene: TRBJ2-2
v_gene: TRBV7-2
abundance: few
d_gene: .
CDR3nt: TGTGCCAGCAGCCCCCGGAACCAGAACACCGGGGAGCTGTTTTTT
CDR3aa: CASSPRNQNTGELFF

j_gene: TRBJ1-5
v_gene: TRBV6-2/TRBV6-3
abundance: few
d_gene: .
CDR3nt: TGTGCCAGCAGCTCGGATTCGAGTCAGCCCCAGCATTTT
CDR3aa: CASSSDSSQPQHF

j_gene: TRBJ1-1
v_gene: TRBV5-4
abundance: .
d_gene: .
CDR3nt: TGTGCCAGCAGTCAGGAGACCTCGAACACTGAAGCTTTCTTT
CDR3aa: CASSQETSNTEAFF

j_gene: TRBJ1-5
v_gene: TRBV20-1
abundance: few
d_gene: TRBD1
CDR3nt: TGCAGTGCTCAGAGGGACAGGTTCAATCAGCCCCAGCATTTT
CDR3aa: CSAQRDRFNQPQHF

j_gene: TRBJ2-7
v_gene: TRBV19
abundance: .
d_gene: TRBD1
CDR3nt: TGTGCCACCGGCGCTGGGACAGCCTTTCGGGAGCAGTACTTC
CDR3aa: CATGAGTAFREQYF

j_gene: TRBJ2-5
v_gene: TRBV5-1
abundance: .
d_gene: .
CDR3nt: TGCGCCAGCAGCTTACAGACAGGAGCCCAAGAGACCCAGTACTTC
CDR3aa: CASSLQTGAQETQYF

j_gene: TRBJ2-5
v_gene: TRBV2
abundance: medium-sized
d_gene: TRBD1
CDR3nt: TGTGCCAGCAGGACGACAGGGGAGACCCAGTACTTC
CDR3aa: CASRTTGETQYF

j_gene: TRBJ2-5
v_gene: TRBV20-1
abundance: .
d_gene: TRBD2
CDR3nt: TGCAGTGCTAGAGAGTCGGGGGGAGAGACCCAGTACTTC
CDR3aa: CSARESGGETQYF

j_gene: TRBJ2-7
v_gene: TRBV28
abundance: medium-sized
d_gene: TRBD2
CDR3nt: TGTGCCAGCAGGCCACTGGGACTAGCGGGGCCCTACGAGCAGTACTTC
CDR3aa: CASRPLGLAGPYEQYF

j_gene: TRBJ1-5
v_gene: TRBV9
abundance: few
d_gene: .
CDR3nt: TGTGCCAGCAGCGTAGATATTAGTCAGCCCCAGCATTTT
CDR3aa: CASSVDISQPQHF

j_gene: TRBJ2-1
v_gene: TRBV5-1
abundance: medium-sized
d_gene: .
CDR3nt: TGCGCCAGCAGCCCAGACAGTGATTACAATGAGCAGTTCTTC
CDR3aa: CASSPDSDYNEQFF

j_gene: TRBJ1-1
v_gene: TRBV4-1
abundance: few
d_gene: TRBD1
CDR3nt: TGCGCCAGCAGCCGGACAGGGATCACTGAAGCTTTCTTT
CDR3aa: CASSRTGITEAFF

j_gene: TRBJ2-6
v_gene: TRBV18
abundance: medium-sized
d_gene: .
CDR3nt: TGTGCCAGCAAACCCACAGGCTCTGGGGCCAACGTCCTGACTTTC
CDR3aa: CASKPTGSGANVLTF

j_gene: TRBJ2-2
v_gene: TRBV9
abundance: .
d_gene: .
CDR3nt: TGTGCCAGCAGCGTAGGAAGCCCGTCTCTTGTCACCGGGGAGCTGTTTTTT
CDR3aa: CASSVGSPSLVTGELFF

j_gene: TRBJ2-2
v_gene: TRBV27
abundance: many
d_gene: .
CDR3nt: TGTGCCAGCGGTTGGACCGGGGAGCTGTTTTTT
CDR3aa: CASGWTGELFF

j_gene: TRBJ2-3
v_gene: TRBV5-1
abundance: .
d_gene: TRBD2
CDR3nt: TGCGCCAGCAGCTTGGCTCGGGGGGGAGCAGATACGCAGTATTTT
CDR3aa: CASSLARGGADTQYF

j_gene: TRBJ2-3
v_gene: TRBV5-8
abundance: many
d_gene: .
CDR3nt: TGTGCCAGCAGCTTTAACAGGGCGGGGGCAGATACGCAGTATTTT
CDR3aa: CASSFNRAGADTQYF

j_gene: TRBJ2-1
v_gene: TRBV6-2/TRBV6-3
abundance: once
d_gene: .
CDR3nt: TGTGCCAGCAGTTCTGATACTGAGCAGTTCTTC
CDR3aa: CASSSDTEQFF

j_gene: TRBJ1-5
v_gene: TRBV19
abundance: few
d_gene: .
CDR3nt: TGTGCCAGTAGACCCGGGGGCTTTGGCAATCAGCCCCAGCATTTT
CDR3aa: CASRPGGFGNQPQHF

j_gene: TRBJ1-3
v_gene: TRBV4-3
abundance: .
d_gene: TRBD1
CDR3nt: TGCGCCAGCAGCCAAGACACAGGGGCTGGAAACACCATATATTTT
CDR3aa: CASSQDTGAGNTIYF

j_gene: TRBJ1-2
v_gene: TRBV20-1
abundance: few
d_gene: .
CDR3nt: TGCAGTGCTCTTACGGACCCCGGGACCCCAGGAACTTTCTATGGCTACACCTTC
CDR3aa: CSALTDPGTPGTFYGYTF

j_gene: TRBJ1-1
v_gene: TRBV7-8
abundance: .
d_gene: TRBD1
CDR3nt: TGTGCCAGCAGCTACCGGACAGGACAAAAAGACACTGAAGCTTTCTTT
CDR3aa: CASSYRTGQKDTEAFF

j_gene: TRBJ2-5
v_gene: TRBV13
abundance: many
d_gene: .
CDR3nt: TGTGCCAGCAGCCCGTTTAGACAAGAGACCCAGTACTTC
CDR3aa: CASSPFRQETQYF

j_gene: TRBJ2-3
v_gene: TRBV7-2
abundance: medium-sized
d_gene: .
CDR3nt: TGTGCCAGCAGCCTCGGACCGCCGGCGCAGTATTTT
CDR3aa: CASSLGPPAQYF

j_gene: TRBJ2-5
v_gene: TRBV9
abundance: .
d_gene: TRBD2
CDR3nt: TGTGCCAGCAGCGTAGGGCTAGCGGGGGGCGGGCAAGAGACCCAGTACTTC
CDR3aa: CASSVGLAGGGQETQYF

j_gene: TRBJ2-5
v_gene: TRBV9
abundance: medium-sized
d_gene: .
CDR3nt: TGTGCCAGCAGCGTAGAGGACCGGTCGGGAGAGACCCAGTACTTC
CDR3aa: CASSVEDRSGETQYF

j_gene: TRBJ2-3
v_gene: TRBV20-1
abundance: .
d_gene: .
CDR3nt: TGCAGTGCTAGAGATCCTTCTCTGGGGACAGATACGCAGTATTTT
CDR3aa: CSARDPSLGTDTQYF

j_gene: TRBJ1-5
v_gene: TRBV19
abundance: many
d_gene: TRBD1
CDR3nt: TGTGCCAGTAGTCGGACAGGGGGCCATCAGCCCCAGCATTTT
CDR3aa: CASSRTGGHQPQHF

j_gene: TRBJ2-5
v_gene: TRBV6-6
abundance: many
d_gene: TRBD2
CDR3nt: TGTGCCAGCACCTCGTGGGGGGGCCAAGAGACCCAGTACTTC
CDR3aa: CASTSWGGQETQYF

j_gene: TRBJ2-7
v_gene: TRBV6-2/TRBV6-3
abundance: medium-sized
d_gene: .
CDR3nt: TGTGCCAGCAGTCCGACGGGGAGCTCCTACGAGCAGTACTTC
CDR3aa: CASSPTGSSYEQYF

j_gene: TRBJ2-2
v_gene: TRBV4-1
abundance: many
d_gene: .
CDR3nt: TGCGCCAGCAGCCCTGCCAGTCCCTCCACCGGGGAGCTGTTTTTT
CDR3aa: CASSPASPSTGELFF

j_gene: TRBJ2-3
v_gene: TRBV13
abundance: .
d_gene: .
CDR3nt: TGTGCCAGCAGCTTAGCTGGGGTGTGGACTAGCACAGATACGCAGTATTTT
CDR3aa: CASSLAGVWTSTDTQYF

j_gene: TRBJ2-7
v_gene: TRBV13
abundance: many
d_gene: TRBD2
CDR3nt: TGTGCCAGCAGCCTGACGGGAGGGGCCTACGAGCAGTACTTC
CDR3aa: CASSLTGGAYEQYF

j_gene: TRBJ1-2
v_gene: TRBV7-2
abundance: .
d_gene: TRBD1
CDR3nt: TGTGCCAGCAGCTCGAACACAGGGGGGAGTTATGGCTACACCTTC
CDR3aa: CASSSNTGGSYGYTF

j_gene: TRBJ2-7
v_gene: TRBV2
abundance: medium-sized
d_gene: .
CDR3nt: TGTGCCAGCAGTCCCCTGAACCTGTACGAGCAGTACTTC
CDR3aa: CASSPLNLYEQYF

j_gene: TRBJ2-3
v_gene: TRBV29-1
abundance: .
d_gene: .
CDR3nt: TGCAGCGTTGAGGTTTTCAGGGAGGCAGATACGCAGTATTTT
CDR3aa: CSVEVFREADTQYF

j_gene: TRBJ1-2
v_gene: TRBV20-1
abundance: .
d_gene: TRBD1
CDR3nt: TGCAGTGCTAGAGATCGTTACAGGGGGCGCCGGTATGGCTACACCTTC
CDR3aa: CSARDRYRGRRYGYTF

j_gene: TRBJ2-7
v_gene: TRBV7-3
abundance: .
d_gene: .
CDR3nt: TGTGCCAGCAGTGAAGGGGGTCCCCTATCCTACGAGCAGTACTTC
CDR3aa: CASSEGGPLSYEQYF

j_gene: TRBJ1-1
v_gene: TRBV7-9
abundance: .
d_gene: .
CDR3nt: TGTGCCAGCAGCTTATCCACGACGATCGGAGCTTTCTTT
CDR3aa: CASSLSTTIGAFF